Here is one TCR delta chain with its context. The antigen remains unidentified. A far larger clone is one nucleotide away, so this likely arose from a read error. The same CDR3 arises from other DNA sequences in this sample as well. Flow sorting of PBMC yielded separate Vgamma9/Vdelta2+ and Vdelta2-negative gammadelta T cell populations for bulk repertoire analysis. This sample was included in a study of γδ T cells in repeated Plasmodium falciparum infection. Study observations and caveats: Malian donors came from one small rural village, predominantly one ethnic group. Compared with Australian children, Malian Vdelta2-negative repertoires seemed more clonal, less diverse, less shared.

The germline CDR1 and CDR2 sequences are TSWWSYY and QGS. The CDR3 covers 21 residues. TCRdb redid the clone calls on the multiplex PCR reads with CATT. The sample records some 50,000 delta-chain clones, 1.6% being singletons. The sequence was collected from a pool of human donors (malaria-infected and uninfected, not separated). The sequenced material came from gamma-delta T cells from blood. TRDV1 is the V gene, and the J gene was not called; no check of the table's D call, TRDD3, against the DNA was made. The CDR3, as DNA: TGTGCTCTTGGGGCCCCCCCTAGCGTTCCTCCCGTACTGGGGGTTACCGATAAACTTATCTTT. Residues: CALGAPPSVPPVLGVTDKLIF.